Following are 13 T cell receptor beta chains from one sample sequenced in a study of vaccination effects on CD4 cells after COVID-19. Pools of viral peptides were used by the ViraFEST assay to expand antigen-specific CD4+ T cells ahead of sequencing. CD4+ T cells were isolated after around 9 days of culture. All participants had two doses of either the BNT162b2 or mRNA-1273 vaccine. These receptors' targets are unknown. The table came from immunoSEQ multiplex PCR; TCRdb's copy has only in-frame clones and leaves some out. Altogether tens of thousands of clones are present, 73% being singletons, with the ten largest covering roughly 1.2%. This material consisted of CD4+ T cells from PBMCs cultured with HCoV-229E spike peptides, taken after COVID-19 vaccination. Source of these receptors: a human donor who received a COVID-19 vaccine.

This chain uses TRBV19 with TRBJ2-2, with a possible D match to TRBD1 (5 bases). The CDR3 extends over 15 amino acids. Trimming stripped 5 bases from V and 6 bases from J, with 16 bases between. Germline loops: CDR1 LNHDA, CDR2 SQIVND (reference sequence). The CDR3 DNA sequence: TGTGCCAGTAGTCCCCTCTTCCAGGGTGCCGGGGAGCTGTTTTTT. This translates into CASSPLFQGAGELFF.

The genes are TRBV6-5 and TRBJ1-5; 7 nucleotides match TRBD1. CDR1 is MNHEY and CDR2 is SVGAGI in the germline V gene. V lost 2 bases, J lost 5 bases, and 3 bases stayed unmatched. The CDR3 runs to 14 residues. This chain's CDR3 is CASSYKTGDQPQHF. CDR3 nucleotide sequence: TGTGCCAGCAGTTACAAAACAGGGGATCAGCCCCAGCATTTT.

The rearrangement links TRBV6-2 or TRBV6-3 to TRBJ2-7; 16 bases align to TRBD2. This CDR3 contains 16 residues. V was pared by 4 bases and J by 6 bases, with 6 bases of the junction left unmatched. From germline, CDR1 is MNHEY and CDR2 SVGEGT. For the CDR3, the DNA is TGTGCCAGCAGTTCGGGACTAGCGGGGGGGCTGAGCGAGCAGTACGTC. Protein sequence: CASSSGLAGGLSEQYV.

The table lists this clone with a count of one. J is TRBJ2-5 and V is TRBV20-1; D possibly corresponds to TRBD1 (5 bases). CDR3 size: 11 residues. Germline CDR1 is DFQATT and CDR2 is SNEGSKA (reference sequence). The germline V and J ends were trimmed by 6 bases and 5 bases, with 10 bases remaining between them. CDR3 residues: CSAQQGETQYF. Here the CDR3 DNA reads TGCAGTGCACAGCAGGGCGAGACCCAGTACTTC.

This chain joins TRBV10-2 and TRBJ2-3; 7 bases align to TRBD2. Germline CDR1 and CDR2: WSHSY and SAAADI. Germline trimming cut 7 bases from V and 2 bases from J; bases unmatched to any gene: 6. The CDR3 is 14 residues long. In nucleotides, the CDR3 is TGCGCCAGCACCGGGCTAGCGGCCACAGATACGCAGTATTTT. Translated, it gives CASTGLAATDTQYF.

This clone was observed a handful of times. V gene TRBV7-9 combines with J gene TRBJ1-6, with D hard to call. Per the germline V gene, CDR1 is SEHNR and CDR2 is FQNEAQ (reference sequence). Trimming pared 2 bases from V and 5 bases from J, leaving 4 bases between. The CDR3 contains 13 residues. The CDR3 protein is CASSLSDNSPLHF. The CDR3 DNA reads TGTGCCAGCAGCTTATCTGATAATTCACCCCTCCACTTT.

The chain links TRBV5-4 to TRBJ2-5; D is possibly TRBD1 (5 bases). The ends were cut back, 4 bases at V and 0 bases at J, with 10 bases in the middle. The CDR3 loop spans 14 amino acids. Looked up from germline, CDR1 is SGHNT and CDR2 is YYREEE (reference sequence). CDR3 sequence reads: CASSPDRYQETQYF. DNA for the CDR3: TGTGCCAGCAGCCCTGACAGATACCAAGAGACCCAGTACTTC.

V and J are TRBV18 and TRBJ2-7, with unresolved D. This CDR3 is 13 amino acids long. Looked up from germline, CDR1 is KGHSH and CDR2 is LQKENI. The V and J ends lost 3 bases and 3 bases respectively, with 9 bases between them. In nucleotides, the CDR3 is TGTGCCAGCTCACCCCTCCCCAACTACGAGCAGTACGTC. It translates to CASSPLPNYEQYV.

Here the CDR3 DNA reads TGTGCCAGCAGTTACGGGGGGGGCGCGAACACCGGGGAGCTGTTTTTT. It codes for CASSYGGGANTGELFF. This chain joins TRBV6-2 or TRBV6-3 and TRBJ2-2; TRBD2 is a possible D gene (7 bases). Germline assignment: CDR1 MNHEY and CDR2 SVGEGT. CDR3 length equals 16 residues. Trimming took off 2 bases at V and 0 bases at J, with 10 bases between the two ends.

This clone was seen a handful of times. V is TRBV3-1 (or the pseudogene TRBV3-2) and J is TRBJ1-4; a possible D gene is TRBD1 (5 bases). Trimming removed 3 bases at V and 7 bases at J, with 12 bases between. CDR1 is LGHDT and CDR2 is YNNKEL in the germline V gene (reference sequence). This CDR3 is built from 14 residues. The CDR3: CASSHGGGGEKLFF. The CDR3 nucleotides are TGTGCCAGCAGCCATGGGGGTGGAGGTGAAAAACTGTTTTTT.

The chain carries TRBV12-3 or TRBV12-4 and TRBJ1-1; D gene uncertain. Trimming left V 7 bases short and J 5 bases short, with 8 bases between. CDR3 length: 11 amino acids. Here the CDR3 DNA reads TGTGCCAGCATGATGGGGACTGAAGCTTTCTTT. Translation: CASMMGTEAFF.

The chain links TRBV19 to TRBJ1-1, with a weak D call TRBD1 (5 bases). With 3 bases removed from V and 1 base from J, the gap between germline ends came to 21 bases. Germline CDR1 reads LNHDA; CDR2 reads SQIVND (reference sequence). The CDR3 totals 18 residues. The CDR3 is CASSIGGNRRRGNTEAFF. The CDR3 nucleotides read TGTGCCAGTAGTATCGGAGGAAACAGGAGAAGGGGGAACACTGAAGCTTTCTTT. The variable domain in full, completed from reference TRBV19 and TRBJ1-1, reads DGGITQSPKYLFRKEGQNVTLSCEQNLNHDAMYWYRQDPGQGLRLIYYSQIVNDFQKGDIAEGYSVSREKKESFPLTVTSAQKNPTAFYLCASSIGGNRRRGNTEAFFGQGTRLTVV.

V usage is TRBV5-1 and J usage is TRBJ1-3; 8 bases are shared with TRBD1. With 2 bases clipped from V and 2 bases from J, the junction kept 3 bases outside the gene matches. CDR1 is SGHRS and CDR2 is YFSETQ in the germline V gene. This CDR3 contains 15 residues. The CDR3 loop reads CASSLTTGAGNTIYF. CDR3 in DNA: TGCGCCAGCAGCTTAACGACAGGGGCTGGAAACACCATATATTTT.